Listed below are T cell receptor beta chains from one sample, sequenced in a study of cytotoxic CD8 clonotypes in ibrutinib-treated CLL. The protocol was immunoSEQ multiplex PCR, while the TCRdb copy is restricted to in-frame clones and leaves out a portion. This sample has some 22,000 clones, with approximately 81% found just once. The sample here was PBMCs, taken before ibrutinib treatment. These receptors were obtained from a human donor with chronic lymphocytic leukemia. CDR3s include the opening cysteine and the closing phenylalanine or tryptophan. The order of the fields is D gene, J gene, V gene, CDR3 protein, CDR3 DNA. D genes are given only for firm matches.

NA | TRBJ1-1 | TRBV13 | CASSFRVGTEAFF | TGTGCCAGCAGCTTCCGGGTAGGCACTGAAGCTTTCTTT
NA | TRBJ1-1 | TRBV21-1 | CASSKGRTGRDTEAFF | TGTGCCAGCAGCAAAGGTAGGACAGGGAGAGACACTGAAGCTTTCTTT
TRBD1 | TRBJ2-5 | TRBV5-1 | CASSAGTGGFQETQYF | TGCGCCAGCAGCGCTGGGACAGGGGGCTTCCAAGAGACCCAGTACTTC
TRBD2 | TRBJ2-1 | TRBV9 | CASSSRLSSGNEQFF | TGTGCCAGCAGCTCCCGTCTGTCCAGCGGGAACGAGCAGTTCTTC
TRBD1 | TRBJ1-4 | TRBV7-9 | CASSWGQGNEKLFF | TGTGCCAGCAGCTGGGGACAGGGGAATGAAAAACTGTTTTTT
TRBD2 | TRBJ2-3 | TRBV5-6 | CASTLAGVEDTQYF | TGTGCCAGCACATTAGCGGGAGTGGAGGATACGCAGTATTTT
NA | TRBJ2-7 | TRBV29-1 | CSVAGTLNDYEQYF | TGCAGCGTGGCCGGGACACTTAATGACTACGAGCAGTACTTC
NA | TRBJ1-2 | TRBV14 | CASSQTRALGPGYTF | TGTGCCAGCAGCCAGACCCGGGCCTTAGGGCCTGGCTACACCTTC
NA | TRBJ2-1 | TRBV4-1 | CASSQGYLEEQFF | TGCGCCAGCAGCCAAGGCTACCTGGAGGAGCAGTTCTTC
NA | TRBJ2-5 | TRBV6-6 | CASRKDYHQETQYF | TGTGCCAGCCGTAAGGACTATCACCAAGAGACCCAGTACTTC
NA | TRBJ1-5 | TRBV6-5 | CASSISQEQPQHF | TGTGCCAGCAGTATTTCTCAGGAACAGCCCCAGCATTTT
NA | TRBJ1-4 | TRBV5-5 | CASSSDIGEKLFF | TGTGCCAGCAGCTCAGATATAGGTGAAAAACTGTTTTTT
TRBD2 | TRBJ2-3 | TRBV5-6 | CASSSSGTSGRTDTQYF | TGTGCCAGCAGCTCGTCCGGGACTAGCGGGAGGACAGATACGCAGTATTTT